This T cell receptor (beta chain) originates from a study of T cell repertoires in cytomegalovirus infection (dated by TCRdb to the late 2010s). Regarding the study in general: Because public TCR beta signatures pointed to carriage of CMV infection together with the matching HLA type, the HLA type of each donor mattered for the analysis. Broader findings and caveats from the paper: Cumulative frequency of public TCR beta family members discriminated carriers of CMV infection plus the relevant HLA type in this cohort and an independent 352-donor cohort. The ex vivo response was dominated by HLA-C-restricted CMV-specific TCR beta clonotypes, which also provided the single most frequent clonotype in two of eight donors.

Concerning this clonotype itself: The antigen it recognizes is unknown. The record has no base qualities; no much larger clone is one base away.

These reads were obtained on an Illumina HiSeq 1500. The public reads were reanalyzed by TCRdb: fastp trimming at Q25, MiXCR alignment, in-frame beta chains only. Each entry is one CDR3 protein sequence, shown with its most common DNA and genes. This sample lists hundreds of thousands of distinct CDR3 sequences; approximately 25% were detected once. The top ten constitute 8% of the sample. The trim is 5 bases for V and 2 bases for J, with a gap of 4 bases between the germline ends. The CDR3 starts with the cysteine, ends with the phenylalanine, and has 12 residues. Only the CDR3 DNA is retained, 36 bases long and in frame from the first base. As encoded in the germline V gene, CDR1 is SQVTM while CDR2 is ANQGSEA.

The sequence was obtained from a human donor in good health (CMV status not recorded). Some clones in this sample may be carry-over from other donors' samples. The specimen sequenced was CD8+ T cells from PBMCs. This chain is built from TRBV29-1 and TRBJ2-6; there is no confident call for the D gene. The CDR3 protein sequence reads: CSVSTGANVLTF. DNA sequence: TGCAGCGTTTCGACTGGGGCCAACGTCCTGACTTTC.